This entry lists 16 T cell receptor beta chains sequenced from one sample in a study of cytomegalovirus exposure and HLA in healthy donors. The primer mix had 60 Vbeta and 13 Jbeta primers. Profiled with immunoSEQ multiplex PCR; TCRdb holds only in-frame clones, not every one. The data contain 100,000 to 150,000 clones, over 70% of them singletons. Sequenced material: PBMCs. The receptors were gathered from a man between 18 and 35 years old in good health and CMV-seropositive.

The genes are TRBV6-4 and TRBJ1-1, with D possibly TRBD1 on 6 matching bases. V was cut by 0 bases and J by 5 bases, with 19 bases left in between. The germline V gene has CDR1 MRHNA and CDR2 SNTAGT. CDR3 size: 17 residues. CDR3: CASSDSTGRLQGTEAFF. CDR3 bases: TGTGCCAGCAGTGACTCGACAGGACGCCTCCAGGGAACTGAAGCTTTCTTT.

The chain joins TRBV12-5 to TRBJ1-1; D perhaps matches TRBD1 (6 bases). The CDR3 contains 13 residues. Germline V gene lookup returns CDR1 LGHNT and CDR2 FRNRAP. With 6 bases removed from V and 7 bases from J, the gap between germline ends came to 15 bases. CDR3 sequence: CASGFGGGVEAFF. In nucleotides, the CDR3 is TGTGCTAGTGGCTTCGGGGGGGGCGTTGAAGCTTTCTTT.

This chain connects TRBV7-2 to TRBJ2-3; D remains ambiguous. This CDR3 has 13 residues. Germline V lookup: CDR1 SGHTA, CDR2 FQGNSA. Trimming pared 1 base from V and 5 bases from J, leaving 7 bases between. Here the CDR3 reads CASSLVSVDTQYF. The CDR3 coding sequence is TGTGCCAGCAGCTTAGTGAGTGTAGATACGCAGTATTTT.

This clone is a singleton in its sample. The chain employs TRBV29-1 and TRBJ2-2, with a possible D match to TRBD1 (6 bases). CDR3 length equals 13 residues. Germline V gene data show CDR1 as SQVTM and CDR2 as ANQGSEA. The ends were cut back, 4 bases at V and 4 bases at J, with 10 bases in the middle. The chain's CDR3 is CSVAGHITGELFF. In DNA, the CDR3 is TGCAGCGTTGCGGGACACATCACCGGGGAGCTGTTTTTT.

V gene TRBV6-5 combines with J gene TRBJ2-2, with unresolved D. V was shortened by 5 bases and J by 7 bases, with 11 bases between the two germline ends. Germline V CDR1 and CDR2: MNHEY, SVGAGI. The CDR3 consists of 13 residues. The CDR3 region has the DNA TGTGCCAGCAGTGAGGCCGAGAGCGGGGAGCTGTTTTTT. This sequence encodes CASSEAESGELFF.

This chain connects TRBV9 to TRBJ2-7, with D maybe TRBD2 (7 bases). The V gene lost 3 bases and the J gene lost 2 bases, with 21 bases spanning the gap. Germline V CDR1 and CDR2: SGDLS, YYNGEE. The CDR3 runs 17 residues. The DNA of the CDR3 is TGTGCCAGCAGCGAAGGGGGGGGGCGGAGAGAACCCTACGAGCAGTACTTC. Translation gives CASSEGGGRREPYEQYF.

The chain carries TRBV18 and TRBJ1-5; 10 bases line up with TRBD1. Germline V gene sequence: CDR1 KGHSH, CDR2 LQKENI. The junction had 6 bases not matched to a gene; V was cut back by 3 bases and J by 7 bases. The CDR3 has 15 amino acids. The CDR3 sequence: CASSPGTGDLQPQHF. In DNA form, the CDR3 reads TGTGCCAGCTCACCCGGGACAGGGGATTTACAGCCCCAGCATTTT. Combining the CDR3 with reference TRBV18 and TRBJ1-5 gives the whole variable domain NAGVMQNPRHLVRRRGQEARLRCSPMKGHSHVYWYRQLPEEGLKFMVYLQKENIIDESGMPKERFSAEFPKEGPSILRIQQVVRGDSAAYFCASSPGTGDLQPQHFGDGTRLSIL.

This clone was counted a few times. The V and J genes are TRBV11-2 and TRBJ1-2; D not resolved. Germline CDR1 reads SGHAT; CDR2 reads FQNNGV. V gave up 1 base and J gave up 5 bases, with 14 bases separating them. The CDR3 has 15 amino acids. The CDR3 spells CASSLGSWQPYGYTF. The DNA for the CDR3 is TGTGCCAGCAGCTTAGGGAGTTGGCAGCCATATGGCTACACCTTC.

V and J are TRBV19 and TRBJ1-4; TRBD1 might be the D (5 bases). CDR3 length: 18 amino acids. V was clipped by 9 bases and J by 7 bases, with 30 bases between them. Germline V CDR1 and CDR2: LNHDA, SQIVND (reference sequence). CDR3 sequence reads: CASRQGGVGNRVLEKLFF. DNA of the CDR3: TGTGCCAGCCGCCAGGGTGGAGTTGGGAACAGAGTTCTTGAAAAACTGTTTTTT. The full variable domain, rest sourced from reference TRBV19 and TRBJ1-4, is DGGITQSPKYLFRKEGQNVTLSCEQNLNHDAMYWYRQDPGQGLRLIYYSQIVNDFQKGDIAEGYSVSREKKESFPLTVTSAQKNPTAFYLCASRQGGVGNRVLEKLFFGSGTQLSVL.

The chain joins TRBV7-2 to TRBJ2-7; 11 bases agree with TRBD2. Germline V CDR1 and CDR2: SGHTA, FQGNSA. This CDR3 contains 17 residues. V was pared by 4 bases and J by 1 base, with 9 bases of the junction left unmatched. CDR3 DNA: TGTGCCAGCAGCTGGGAGAACCTAGCGGGGGGTTCCTACGAGCAGTACTTC. Translated: CASSWENLAGGSYEQYF.

The chain has TRBV6-6 and TRBJ1-1; no clear D. The germline V and J ends were trimmed by 4 bases and 4 bases, with 13 bases remaining between them. The CDR3 sequence is 14 residues long. The V gene's germline CDR1 is MNHNY and CDR2 SVGAGI (reference sequence). The CDR3 sequence is CASSFSKGGTEAFF. The CDR3 region has the DNA TGTGCCAGCAGTTTTTCCAAAGGAGGCACTGAAGCTTTCTTT.

The V call is TRBV7-2, the J call TRBJ2-7, with 12 bases lining up with TRBD1. Per the germline V gene, CDR1 is SGHTA and CDR2 is FQGNSA. V was clipped by 6 bases and J by 3 bases; unmatched bases: 3. The CDR3 is made up of 14 amino acids. CDR3 loop: CASRGTGGGYEQYF. The CDR3 coding sequence is TGTGCCAGCAGAGGGACAGGGGGCGGCTACGAGCAGTACTTC.

This chain uses TRBV4-3 with TRBJ2-1; 12 bases are a match to TRBD2. CDR1 and CDR2 (germline): LGHNA, YSLEER. With V trimmed by 0 bases and J by 8 bases, 2 bases remained unmatched. This CDR3 has 15 residues. Written as DNA, the CDR3 is TGCGCCAGCAGCCAAGATTCTAGCGGGGGGGATGAGCAGTTCTTC. Its translation is CASSQDSSGGDEQFF.

This chain joins TRBV4-3 and TRBJ2-3; 7 bases agree with TRBD2. The CDR3 is 22 amino acids. V was clipped by 2 bases and J by 0 bases; unmatched bases: 23. CDR1 and CDR2 (germline): LGHNA, YSLEER. This CDR3 reads CASSQNAGGGSRRAPSTDTQYF. CDR3 nucleotide sequence: TGCGCCAGCAGCCAAAATGCTGGGGGGGGATCCCGAAGGGCACCTAGCACAGATACGCAGTATTTT.

The sample holds many counts of this clone. The CDR3 spells CASKQGHEQYF. The CDR3 DNA reads as TGTGCCAGCAAACAGGGCCACGAGCAGTACTTC. This chain uses TRBV21-1 with TRBJ2-7; TRBD1 was called by the table and not checked on the DNA. TRBV21-1 counts as a pseudogene. The CDR3 is made up of 11 amino acids.

The CDR3 sequence: CASTPVGGGETQYF. CDR3 bases: TGCGCCTCAACCCCTGTTGGGGGCGGGGAGACCCAGTACTTC. The V and J genes are TRBV5-1 and TRBJ2-5, with D perhaps matching TRBD1 (6 bases). The CDR3 has 14 amino acids. Germline V CDR1 and CDR2: SGHRS, YFSETQ. Deletions cut 10 bases from V and 5 bases from J, with 21 bases between.